One sample yielded the 18 T cell receptor beta chains listed below, sequenced in a study of T cells in localized non-small cell lung cancer. TCRdb's table, derived via immunoSEQ multiplex PCR, lists solely in-frame clones and lacks some. The table records fewer than 40,000 clones, about nine tenths of them present only once. Sequenced material: peripheral blood, taken before any cancer treatment. The receptor set was obtained from a male donor aged 60 or older with stage III lung adenocarcinoma.

The chain is built from TRBV7-2 and TRBJ1-4, with D unresolved. The CDR3 length is 14 residues. V lost 1 base and J 7 bases, leaving 10 bases between the germline ends. The germline gives CDR1 SGHTA, CDR2 FQGNSA. The CDR3 protein is CASSLGSLGEKLFF. The CDR3 region has the DNA TGTGCCAGCAGCTTAGGCTCACTGGGTGAAAAACTGTTTTTT.

The chain has TRBV30 and TRBJ2-5; D is tentatively TRBD1 or TRBD2 (6 bases each). The CDR3 covers 13 residues. CDR1 and CDR2 (germline): GTSNPN, SVGIG (reference sequence). Deletions cut 3 bases from V and 5 bases from J, with 13 bases between. Here the CDR3 DNA reads TGTGCCTGGAGGAGGACAGCGGGTGAGACCCAGTACTTC. Translating it yields CAWRRTAGETQYF.

V usage is TRBV29-1 and J usage is TRBJ2-7, with 8 bases fitting TRBD2. Per the germline V gene, CDR1 is SQVTM and CDR2 is ANQGSEA. J gave up 7 bases and V 4 bases, and 6 bases lay outside the gene matches. The CDR3 is 12 amino acids. The CDR3 nucleotides are TGCAGCGTTGGTGACCCGGGGGGGGAGCAGTACTTC. Protein: CSVGDPGGEQYF.

The chain has TRBV6-5 and TRBJ1-4; D uncertain. V shed 7 bases and J shed 6 bases, with 15 bases lying between them. CDR1 is MNHEY and CDR2 is SVGAGI in the germline V gene. The CDR3 covers 14 residues. For the CDR3, the DNA is TGTGCCAGCACTAGTAGGGTGAATCATGAAAAACTGTTTTTT. Protein sequence: CASTSRVNHEKLFF.

This chain uses TRBV6-5 with TRBJ1-1; weak D call: TRBD1 (6 bases). V gave up 8 bases and J gave up 4 bases, with 17 bases separating them. This CDR3 comprises 14 residues. Germline CDR1 is MNHEY and CDR2 is SVGAGI. CDR3 coding DNA: TGTGCCAGCTTCCCGGGGGGGCCAGTCACTGAAGCTTTCTTT. Amino acid sequence: CASFPGGPVTEAFF.

The V gene is TRBV28, the J gene TRBJ2-7; 11 nucleotides line up with TRBD1. V dropped 4 bases and J dropped 5; count of bases not matched to a gene: 4. CDR3 length equals 14 residues. Germline CDR1 is MDHEN and CDR2 is SYDVKM. The chain's CDR3 is CASSSGQGADEQYF. CDR3 DNA: TGTGCCAGCAGTTCCGGACAGGGGGCTGACGAGCAGTACTTC.

The V call is TRBV5-6, the J call TRBJ2-5; perhaps D is TRBD1 or TRBD2 (5 bases each). Looked up from germline, CDR1 is SGHDT and CDR2 is YYEEEE. The CDR3 is made up of 14 amino acids. V was shortened by 3 bases and J by 3 bases, with 12 bases between the two germline ends. CDR3 amino acids: CASSSRRGEETQYF. The CDR3 DNA reads TGTGCCAGCAGCTCGCGAAGAGGGGAAGAGACCCAGTACTTC. Looking up the rest from reference TRBV5-6 and TRBJ2-5 gives the full variable domain: DAGVTQSPTHLIKTRGQQVTLRCSPKSGHDTVSWYQQALGQGPQFIFQYYEEEERQRGNFPDRFSGHQFPNYSSELNVNALLLGDSALYLCASSSRRGEETQYFGPGTRLLVL.

The V and J genes are TRBV25-1 and TRBJ1-2; 8 positions match TRBD1. Germline lookup yields CDR1 MGHDK and CDR2 SYGVNS. Trimming at V came to 1 base and at J to 4 bases, leaving 8 bases not matched to a gene. This CDR3 is built from 16 residues. The CDR3 coding sequence is TGTGCCAGCAGTGAATCCCCCGTGGACAGGGCCTATGGCTACACCTTC. It specifies CASSESPVDRAYGYTF.

V gene TRBV27 combines with J gene TRBJ2-5; D may be TRBD2 (6 bases). The V end was cut by 7 bases, the J end by 5 bases, with 23 bases between. This CDR3 contains 16 residues. The germline V gene has CDR1 MNHEY and CDR2 SMNVEV (reference sequence). The CDR3 bases are TGTGCCAGCACCCCTGCGGGACGGGGAGGTCAGGAGACCCAGTACTTC. Translation gives CASTPAGRGGQETQYF.

This chain connects TRBV27 to TRBJ1-2; D may be TRBD1 (5 bases). Germline CDR1 MNHEY, CDR2 SMNVEV (reference sequence). The CDR3 totals 14 residues. V lost 4 bases to trimming and J lost 8 bases, with 17 bases between them. CDR3: CASSYHKGLRGYTF. The CDR3 DNA is TGTGCCAGCAGTTATCATAAGGGGCTAAGAGGCTACACCTTC.

The chain couples TRBV21-1 to TRBJ2-7; TRBD1, the D gene given by the table, was not confirmed from the DNA. TRBV21-1 represents a pseudogene. This CDR3 spans 15 amino acids. For the CDR3, the DNA is TGTGCCAGCAGCAATCCCGGGACAGGGGGCTACGAGCAGTACTTC. As protein: CASSNPGTGGYEQYF.

The genes are TRBV7-2 and TRBJ1-4; 10 nucleotides match TRBD1. V dropped 4 bases and J dropped 8; count of bases not matched to a gene: 7. CDR1 is SGHTA, CDR2 FQGNSA, per germline. This CDR3 region has 15 residues. The CDR3 DNA reads TGTGCCAGCAGCTCCCCCGGGACAGGGGCCGAAAAACTGTTTTTT. It encodes CASSSPGTGAEKLFF. Combining the CDR3 with reference TRBV7-2 and TRBJ1-4 gives the whole variable domain GAGVSQSPSNKVTEKGKDVELRCDPISGHTALYWYRQSLGQGLEFLIYFQGNSAPDKSGLPSDRFSAERTGGSVSTLTIQRTQQEDSAVYLCASSSPGTGAEKLFFGSGTQLSVL.

The chain combines TRBV19 with TRBJ1-2, with D maybe TRBD1 (5 bases). V dropped 5 bases and J dropped 5 bases, with 15 bases sitting between them. The CDR3 consists of 14 residues. In germline, CDR1 is LNHDA, CDR2 SQIVND (reference sequence). CDR3 region: CASSFSGQWYGYTF. The CDR3 DNA reads TGTGCCAGTAGTTTCTCGGGGCAGTGGTATGGCTACACCTTC.

The rearrangement joins TRBV18 to TRBJ2-7; TRBD1 agrees at 7 bases. There are 15 residues in the CDR3. With 4 bases clipped from V and 0 bases from J, the junction kept 6 bases outside the gene matches. Per germline, CDR1 KGHSH and CDR2 LQKENI. This CDR3 is CASSLTGASSYEQYF. CDR3 sequence (DNA): TGTGCCAGCTCACTCACAGGGGCCAGCTCCTACGAGCAGTACTTC.

The chain combines TRBV11-2 with TRBJ1-2; D remains unclear. The length of the CDR3 is 14 residues. CDR1 is SGHAT and CDR2 is FQNNGV in the germline V gene. Trimming stripped 5 bases from V and 8 bases from J, with 18 bases between. CDR3 nucleotides: TGTGCCAGCAGCCAGATGGAGGTCGCGCGGGGCTACACCTTC. This sequence encodes CASSQMEVARGYTF. Full variable domain (rest looked up from reference TRBV11-2 and TRBJ1-2): EAGVAQSPRYKIIEKRQSVAFWCNPISGHATLYWYQQILGQGPKLLIQFQNNGVVDDSQLPKDRFSAERLKGVDSTLKIQPAKLEDSAVYLCASSQMEVARGYTFGSGTRLTVV.

The chain combines TRBV18 with TRBJ2-5; D gene unclear. Looked up from germline, CDR1 is KGHSH and CDR2 is LQKENI. Trimming took off 3 bases at V and 2 bases at J, with 19 bases between the two ends. This CDR3 has 17 amino acids. CDR3 loop: CASSPDPGRRLQETQYF. The CDR3 region has the DNA TGTGCCAGCTCACCCGATCCGGGCCGCCGCCTTCAAGAGACCCAGTACTTC.

The rearrangement joins TRBV14 to TRBJ2-5; 11 bases agree with TRBD2. Germline V gives CDR1 SGHDN, CDR2 FVKESK. With 4 bases clipped from V and 5 bases from J, the junction kept 6 bases outside the gene matches. CDR3 length: 15 residues. CDR3 residues: CASSPPTSGIETQYF. DNA of the CDR3: TGTGCCAGCAGCCCACCGACTAGCGGGATTGAGACCCAGTACTTC. Drawing the rest from reference TRBV14 and TRBJ2-5, the complete variable domain is EAGVTQFPSHSVIEKGQTVTLRCDPISGHDNLYWYRRVMGKEIKFLLHFVKESKQDESGMPNNRFLAERTGGTYSTLKVQPAELEDSGVYFCASSPPTSGIETQYFGPGTRLLVL.

This chain uses TRBV27 with TRBJ1-2, with no clear D. Germline V gene data show CDR1 as MNHEY and CDR2 as SMNVEV (reference sequence). CDR3 length: 15 residues. Trimming shortened V by 8 bases and J by 5 bases, and 21 bases separated the two germline ends. The CDR3, as DNA: TGTGCCAGCTGGTTTCCGGGCGAATCCCCTTATGGCTACACCTTC. Amino acid sequence: CASWFPGESPYGYTF.